This entry describes one T cell receptor beta chain. Original analysis: Quantification of nucleated cells was approximated via reference gene primer amplification. Clones were sequenced by immunoSEQ multiplex PCR, and TCRdb holds only the in-frame ones, with some missing. V, J and clone size derive from that table, while D and trimming were established from the DNA sequence. Here the sample spans some 28,000 clones, around 92% being singletons. This record belongs to a study of blood T cell repertoires in COVID-19. Study at large: From the United States, Italy and Spain came samples of acute and convalescent COVID-19. T cells, B-cell-depleted T cells, or PBMCs supplied cDNA or gDNA.

Per the germline V gene, CDR1 is SGHVS and CDR2 is FQNEAQ. The CDR3 consists of 14 residues. V was pared by 5 bases and J by 6 bases, with 14 bases between. The sequencing input was peripheral blood. The gene calls are TRBV7-8 and TRBJ1-5; D is unresolved. The receptor's source is a human donor in a cohort sampled during active COVID-19. The CDR3 DNA is TGTGCCAGCAGCCAACGAGGGTGGGGTCAGCCCCAGCATTTT. Protein: CASSQRGWGQPQHF.